Below are 21 T cell receptor beta chains sequenced from a single sample in a study of T cells in Graves' hyperthyroidism and ophthalmopathy. It was RNA transcripts that yielded the amplified TCR beta CDR3 regions. Researchers ran a first-round RT-PCR on the TCR CDR3 using the HTBI primer set. TCRdb redid the calling of the multiplex PCR reads with MiXCR, one entry per CDR3 protein. The repertoire holds about 380,000 distinct CDR3 sequences, with roughly 12% as singletons. The sample taken for sequencing was blood. These receptors were taken from a man aged 25-40 years with Graves' hyperthyroidism that later progressed to Graves' ophthalmopathy.

This clonotype was found a few times. The chain uses TRBV13 and TRBJ2-3; D unresolved. V was pared by 5 bases and J by 2 bases, with 8 bases between. The CDR3 covers 13 residues. Germline CDR1 PRHDT, CDR2 FYEKMQ (reference sequence). The CDR3 DNA is TGTGCCAGCAGCGGGATTTACACAGATACGCAGTATTTT. Translated: CASSGIYTDTQYF.

This clonotype was recorded many times. The chain uses TRBV6-1 and TRBJ2-3; no definite D call. Trimming removed 6 bases from V and 3 bases from J, with 7 bases in between. Germline V gene lookup returns CDR1 MNHNS and CDR2 SASEGT. The CDR3 is 12 amino acids. The CDR3 sequence is CASSRLTDTQYF. The CDR3 nucleotides are TGTGCCAGCAGCCGACTGACAGATACGCAGTATTTT.

This clonotype was counted ten times or more. The J gene is TRBJ2-6, the V gene TRBV11-2, with D unclear. The CDR3 length is 17 residues. The V gene lost 3 bases and the J gene lost 0 bases, with 12 bases spanning the gap. Germline lookup yields CDR1 SGHAT and CDR2 FQNNGV. The CDR3 here is CASSFTPGSSGANVLTF. The CDR3 nucleotides are TGTGCCAGCAGCTTTACGCCAGGAAGCTCTGGGGCCAACGTCCTGACTTTC. Using reference TRBV11-2 and TRBJ2-6 for the parts outside the CDR3, the full variable domain is EAGVAQSPRYKIIEKRQSVAFWCNPISGHATLYWYQQILGQGPKLLIQFQNNGVVDDSQLPKDRFSAERLKGVDSTLKIQPAKLEDSAVYLCASSFTPGSSGANVLTFGAGSRLTVL.

This chain links TRBV24-1 with TRBJ2-6; 7 bases agree with TRBD1. With V trimmed by 7 bases and J by 0 bases, 11 bases remained unmatched. This CDR3 has 18 residues. The V gene's germline CDR1 is KGHDR and CDR2 SFDVKD. Here the CDR3 reads CATSSGQALFSGANVLTF. Written as DNA, the CDR3 is TGTGCCACCAGCTCCGGACAGGCCCTTTTCTCTGGGGCCAACGTCCTGACTTTC.

This clonotype was found many times. V gene TRBV5-1 combines with J gene TRBJ2-1; D is unclear. This CDR3 spans 15 amino acids. Between the trimmed V and J ends, which lost 0 bases and 6 bases, there was a span of 13 bases. Germline CDR1 reads SGHRS; CDR2 reads YFSETQ. The CDR3 loop is CASSLEGNSFNEQFF. Written as DNA, the CDR3 is TGCGCCAGCAGCTTGGAAGGGAACAGTTTCAATGAGCAGTTCTTC.

The chain couples TRBV9 to TRBJ1-6; D remains ambiguous. The CDR3 length is 12 residues. V lost 2 bases, J lost 8 bases, and 5 bases lay in between. Germline V gene data show CDR1 as SGDLS and CDR2 as YYNGEE. In DNA form, the CDR3 reads TGTGCCAGCAGCGTCGGGTATTCACCCCTCCACTTT. As protein: CASSVGYSPLHF.

In this sample, this clonotype turned up a few times. The gene calls are TRBV10-3 and TRBJ2-3, with 8 bases aligning to TRBD2. Germline CDR1 reads ENHRY; CDR2 reads SYGVKD. J gave up 0 bases and V 2 bases, and 1 base lay outside the gene matches. The CDR3 is 15 amino acids. CDR3 DNA: TGTGCCATCAGTGAGAGCGGGGGAAGCACAGATACGCAGTATTTT. It translates to CAISESGGSTDTQYF.

This clonotype was recorded at least ten times. The chain recombines TRBV12-3 or TRBV12-4 with TRBJ1-2, with D perhaps matching TRBD1 (5 bases). V gave up 7 bases and J gave up 8 bases, with 17 bases separating them. CDR3 length equals 13 residues. Here the CDR3 reads CASTWVWGSGYTF. The CDR3, as DNA: TGTGCCAGCACTTGGGTTTGGGGGAGCGGCTACACCTTC.

This clonotype came up many times. The chain employs TRBV6-1 and TRBJ1-5, with D possibly matching TRBD1 (5 bases). Trimming took off 7 bases at V and 2 bases at J, with 15 bases between the two ends. This CDR3 comprises 15 residues. Germline CDR1 is MNHNS and CDR2 is SASEGT. CDR3 residues: CASTEWGGGNQPQHF. The CDR3 DNA is TGTGCCAGCACCGAATGGGGGGGAGGCAATCAGCCCCAGCATTTT.

This clonotype was counted at least ten times. The rearrangement links TRBV7-8 to TRBJ2-3; 8 nucleotides match TRBD2. V lost 0 bases and J lost 3; bases outside the gene matches: 5. Germline V gene lookup returns CDR1 SGHVS and CDR2 FQNEAQ. The CDR3 is 16 residues long. CDR3 bases: TGTGCCAGCAGCTTAGCGGCGGGGGGCCTGACAGATACGCAGTATTTT. This encodes CASSLAAGGLTDTQYF. Full variable domain (outside the CDR3, taken from reference TRBV7-8 and TRBJ2-3): GAGVSQSPRYKVAKRGQDVALRCDPISGHVSLFWYQQALGQGPEFLTYFQNEAQLDKSGLPSDRFFAERPEGSVSTLKIQRTQQEDSAVYLCASSLAAGGLTDTQYFGPGTRLTVL.

This clonotype came up many times. This sequence joins TRBV7-9 and TRBJ2-3; tentatively, D is TRBD2 (5 bases). Trimming removed 5 bases at V and 0 bases at J, with 21 bases between. Germline lookup yields CDR1 SEHNR and CDR2 FQNEAQ (reference sequence). The CDR3 totals 18 residues. This CDR3 is CASSLYGGSNLSTDTQYF. The CDR3 DNA is TGTGCCAGCAGCCTCTATGGCGGGTCCAACCTTAGCACAGATACGCAGTATTTT.

The chain combines TRBV7-9 with TRBJ2-3; 9 positions match TRBD1. Germline CDR1 SEHNR, CDR2 FQNEAQ (reference sequence). The CDR3 is 15 amino acids. V lost 2 bases to trimming and J lost 5 bases; unmatched junction nucleotides: 5. The CDR3 DNA follows: TGTGCCAGCAGCTTATCTGGGACAGGGATAGATACGCAGTATTTT. Protein product: CASSLSGTGIDTQYF.

This clonotype has at least ten counts. The V gene is TRBV12-5, the J gene TRBJ1-1, with no clear D. The germline V and J ends were trimmed by 3 bases and 0 bases, with 17 bases remaining between them. The CDR3 sequence is 17 residues long. Germline V gene data show CDR1 as LGHNT and CDR2 as FRNRAP. The CDR3 nucleotides read TGTGCTAGTGGTTTTAACCCCCTCGGTGAAATGAACACTGAAGCTTTCTTT. Residues: CASGFNPLGEMNTEAFF.

This clonotype has a count of ten or more. The gene calls are TRBV7-2 and TRBJ1-2; TRBD1 might be the D (5 bases). In germline, CDR1 is SGHTA, CDR2 FQGNSA. Trimming removed 6 bases at V and 4 bases at J, with 15 bases between. The CDR3 extends over 14 amino acids. DNA for the CDR3: TGTGCCAGCAGTCTAGCGGGGGGGTTCTATGGCTACACCTTC. Its protein product is CASSLAGGFYGYTF. Full variable domain (rest looked up from reference TRBV7-2 and TRBJ1-2): GAGVSQSPSNKVTEKGKDVELRCDPISGHTALYWYRQSLGQGLEFLIYFQGNSAPDKSGLPSDRFSAERTGGSVSTLTIQRTQQEDSAVYLCASSLAGGFYGYTFGSGTRLTVV.

This sequence joins TRBV2 and TRBJ1-3; D uncertain. Trimming stripped 8 bases from V and 1 base from J, with 18 bases between. This CDR3 has 16 amino acids. Germline V lookup: CDR1 SNHLY, CDR2 FYNNEI. CDR3 sequence: CASSAGRRRSGNTIYF. The DNA of the CDR3 is TGTGCCAGCTCGGCGGGCAGGAGGAGGTCTGGAAACACCATATATTTT.

This clonotype has a count of ten or more. This chain uses TRBV7-2 with TRBJ2-3; tentative D call: TRBD2 (6 bases). V lost 5 bases and J 1 base, leaving 13 bases between the germline ends. The CDR3 has 15 residues. Germline V CDR1 and CDR2: SGHTA, FQGNSA. CDR3 sequence (DNA): TGTGCCAGCAGCCTAATGGCTAGCGGCACAGATACGCAGTATTTT. Residues: CASSLMASGTDTQYF.

This clonotype was picked up many times. This chain connects TRBV28 to TRBJ1-5; no reliable D call. The CDR3 contains 13 residues. Germline CDR1 is MDHEN and CDR2 is SYDVKM. Trimming left V 3 bases short and J 2 bases short, with 5 bases between. CDR3 DNA sequence: TGTGCCAGCAGTTTTCCGGGCAATCAGCCCCAGCATTTT. This encodes CASSFPGNQPQHF. Full variable domain (missing parts from reference TRBV28 and TRBJ1-5): DVKVTQSSRYLVKRTGEKVFLECVQDMDHENMFWYRQDPGLGLRLIYFSYDVKMKEKGDIPEGYSVSREKKERFSLILESASTNQTSMYLCASSFPGNQPQHFGDGTRLSIL.

J is TRBJ1-1 and V is TRBV19; TRBD1 is a possible D gene (6 bases). Trimming removed 2 bases at V and 1 base at J, with 11 bases between. The CDR3 is 15 residues long. The germline V gene encodes CDR1 LNHDA and CDR2 SQIVND (reference sequence). The CDR3 DNA sequence: TGTGCCAGTAGTATATGGGGGCCGGGGAACACTGAAGCTTTCTTT. Protein product: CASSIWGPGNTEAFF.

This clonotype has only a few counts. The chain uses TRBV20-1 and TRBJ1-6; D is unclear. This CDR3 contains 17 residues. The V end was cut by 6 bases, the J end by 0 bases, with 18 bases between. From germline, CDR1 is DFQATT and CDR2 SNEGSKA (reference sequence). CDR3 loop: CSARSGTKGSYNSPLHF. The CDR3, as DNA: TGCAGTGCCCGCTCGGGAACCAAGGGCTCCTATAATTCACCCCTCCACTTT.

The rearrangement uses TRBV7-9 and TRBJ2-7; 8 bases fit TRBD2. The germline gives CDR1 SEHNR, CDR2 FQNEAQ (reference sequence). The V gene end was trimmed by 7 bases and the J gene end by 6 bases; junction bases not matched to a gene: 11. The CDR3 contains 14 residues. In nucleotides, the CDR3 is TGTGCCAGCACCCAGTGGGTCGGGAGGGCCGAGCAGTACTTC. This codes for CASTQWVGRAEQYF. Supplemented by reference TRBV7-9 and TRBJ2-7, the full variable domain reads DTGVSQNPRHKITKRGQNVTFRCDPISEHNRLYWYRQTLGQGPEFLTYFQNEAQLEKSRLLSDRFSAERPKGSFSTLEIQRTEQGDSAMYLCASTQWVGRAEQYFGPGTRLTVT.

This clonotype came up a few times. This sequence joins TRBV7-9 and TRBJ1-2; D is perhaps TRBD1 (5 bases). CDR3 length: 13 amino acids. Trimming removed 8 bases at V and 5 bases at J, with 15 bases between. Germline V gene data show CDR1 as SEHNR and CDR2 as FQNEAQ (reference sequence). CDR3 in amino acids: CASGHSAGYGYTF. CDR3 nucleotides: TGTGCCAGCGGACACAGTGCCGGGTATGGCTACACCTTC.